What follows describes a single T cell receptor (beta chain). V was cut by 3 bases and J by 6 bases, with 15 bases left in between. The V gene's germline CDR1 is SNHLY and CDR2 FYNNEI. The CDR3 extends over 14 amino acids. This sample stems from a study of CD8+CD57+ T cells in acquired aplastic anemia. An expansion of CD8+CD57+ cells by flow cytometry had been shown in patients chosen for sequencing. Genomic DNA constituted the template upon which TCR beta VDJ and CDR3 profiling was performed. TCRdb itself ran the reads through MiXCR, one entry per CDR3 protein. The data contain some 200,000 distinct CDR3 sequences, about half of them seen just once; the ten biggest clones take up 1.8%.

The source material was sorted CD4+, CD8+, or CD8+CD57+ T cells (not recorded which) from PBMCs. This clonotype originated in a human donor with aplastic anemia. The chain is built from TRBV2 and TRBJ2-7; D not resolved. The CDR3 loop is CASSESVVYGEQYF. The CDR3 DNA is TGTGCCAGCAGTGAGTCGGTCGTCTATGGCGAGCAGTACTTC. Full variable domain (outside the CDR3, taken from reference TRBV2 and TRBJ2-7): EPEVTQTPSHQVTQMGQEVILRCVPISNHLYFYWYRQILGQKVEFLVSFYNNEISEKSEIFDDQFSVERPDGSNFTLKIRSTKLEDSAMYFCASSESVVYGEQYFGPGTRLTVT.